The 32 T cell receptor beta chains in this list originate from one sample, sequenced in a study of blood T cells in healthy people across ages. Through a sample-barcoded 5' primer and a J-beta primer mix, a second PCR was run for roughly 6 to 11 cycles. TCRdb re-analysed the 5' RACE reads in MiXCR, keeping a single row per CDR3 protein. The repertoire holds 780,000 or so distinct CDR3 sequences, with about 48% as singletons. The sequenced sample consisted of blood. These receptors were collected from a man older than 75 in good health.

The rearrangement links TRBV25-1 to TRBJ2-5; 9 nucleotides agree with TRBD1. V lost 3 bases and J lost 3; bases outside the gene matches: 2. The length of the CDR3 is 14 residues. CDR1 is MGHDK, CDR2 SYGVNS, per germline. CDR3 nucleotides: TGTGCCAGCAGTGAGGGACAGGGAAAAGAGACCCAGTACTTC. Its translation is CASSEGQGKETQYF. Full variable domain (outside the CDR3, taken from reference TRBV25-1 and TRBJ2-5): EADIYQTPRYLVIGTGKKITLECSQTMGHDKMYWYQQDPGMELHLIHYSYGVNSTEKGDLSSESTVSRIRTEHFPLTLESARPSHTSQYLCASSEGQGKETQYFGPGTRLLVL.

In the case of this clonotype: A junction end diverges from the germline sequence, so it may reflect a read error. This chain links TRBV19 with TRBJ2-7; D possibly matches TRBD1 or TRBD2 (5 bases each). Germline V gene data show CDR1 as LNHDA and CDR2 as SQIVND (reference sequence). The CDR3 has 14 residues. CDR3 sequence reads: CACSIAGTGYEQYF. In nucleotides, the CDR3 is TGTGCCTGTAGTATAGCCGGGACCGGCTACGAGCAGTACTTC.

This clonotype was counted a single time. V usage is TRBV10-3 and J usage is TRBJ2-2; D gene ambiguous. Trimming pared 7 bases from V and 7 bases from J, leaving 16 bases between. The germline V gene has CDR1 ENHRY and CDR2 SYGVKD. This CDR3 spans 14 amino acids. DNA for the CDR3: TGTGCCATCAAGTCGGGCCAGGCCAACGGGGAGCTGTTTTTT. Its protein is CAIKSGQANGELFF.

The chain employs TRBV28 and TRBJ1-2; D is undetermined. The germline V and J ends were trimmed by 5 bases and 4 bases, with 8 bases remaining between them. From germline, CDR1 is MDHEN and CDR2 SYDVKM. This CDR3 has 12 residues. CDR3 amino acids: CASSTSSYGYTF. CDR3 sequence (DNA): TGTGCCAGCAGTACCTCCAGCTATGGCTACACCTTC.

A few counts support this clonotype. This chain joins TRBV6-1 and TRBJ2-3; D not certain. From germline, CDR1 is MNHNS and CDR2 SASEGT. The CDR3 runs 13 residues. V was trimmed by 2 bases and J by 9 bases, leaving 12 bases between them. The CDR3 region is CASSESPGPTQYF. DNA for the CDR3: TGTGCCAGCAGTGAATCTCCCGGACCAACGCAGTATTTT.

The chain uses TRBV6-1 and TRBJ2-4; TRBD2 might be the D (6 bases). The tail of the sequence fits TRBJ2-5 better, so the J call may be wrong. Germline lookup yields CDR1 MNHNS and CDR2 SASEGT. The length of the CDR3 is 13 residues. The CDR3 reads CANRKSGQETQYF. DNA for the CDR3: TGTGCCAACCGGAAGAGCGGGCAAGAGACCCAGTACTTC.

The chain employs TRBV27 and TRBJ2-7; 9 bases map to TRBD1. V was pared by 0 bases and J by 4 bases, with 7 bases of the junction left unmatched. The CDR3 has 16 residues. Germline CDR1 is MNHEY and CDR2 is SMNVEV (reference sequence). The CDR3 sequence is CASSLSIGDREYEQYF. The CDR3 DNA is TGTGCCAGCAGTTTATCAATAGGGGACAGGGAATACGAGCAGTACTTC.

The chain links TRBV7-2 to TRBJ2-1; 9 bases are shared with TRBD2. Germline CDR1 and CDR2: SGHTA and FQGNSA. The CDR3 is made up of 16 amino acids. V trimming: 1 base; J trimming: 6 bases; junction bases outside the gene matches: 7. Written as DNA, the CDR3 is TGTGCCAGCAGCTTAGTAAGCGGGAGGTTTGTCAATGAGCAGTTCTTC. It encodes CASSLVSGRFVNEQFF.

This clonotype has a handful of counts. The CDR3, as DNA: TGTGCCACCAGTGATTTCCTAGCGGGAGGGCCTTGGTTCTTC. Translation: CATSDFLAGGPWFF. This chain uses TRBV24-1 with TRBJ2-1, with 12 bases that match TRBD2. J was trimmed by 15 bases and V by 1 base; bases with no gene match: 6. The CDR3 is made up of 14 amino acids. Germline assignment: CDR1 KGHDR and CDR2 SFDVKD.

The V and J genes are TRBV4-1 and TRBJ2-1, with 9 bases that match TRBD2. This CDR3 comprises 16 residues. Germline lookup yields CDR1 MGHRA and CDR2 YSYEKL. The V and J ends lost 4 bases and 7 bases, in that order; junction bases with no gene match: 11. DNA of the CDR3: TGCGCCAGCAGCCCAAGGGCGGGAGGGCCTCGGAATGAGCAGTTCTTC. It yields the protein CASSPRAGGPRNEQFF.

The chain has TRBV24-1 and TRBJ1-2; perhaps TRBD1 as D (5 bases). Deletions cut 5 bases from V and 2 bases from J, with 5 bases between. The germline CDR1 and CDR2 sequences are KGHDR and SFDVKD. This CDR3 spans 12 amino acids. The CDR3 coding sequence is TGTGCCACCAGTGGGGACAACTATGGCTACACCTTC. Protein sequence: CATSGDNYGYTF.

This clonotype was detected a few times. The CDR3 nucleotides read TGCAGTGCCCCAGTAGGGGCCTACGAGCAGTACTTC. Protein product: CSAPVGAYEQYF. This chain joins TRBV20-1 and TRBJ2-7, with a tentative D call TRBD1 (5 bases). Trimming cost V 6 bases and J 2 bases, with 11 bases left between them. Germline V gives CDR1 DFQATT, CDR2 SNEGSKA (reference sequence). There are 12 residues in the CDR3.

The chain combines TRBV24-1 with TRBJ2-1; TRBD2 matches at 14 bases. Germline V lookup: CDR1 KGHDR, CDR2 SFDVKD. The junction had 17 bases not matched to a gene; V was cut back by 0 bases and J by 14 bases. This CDR3 spans 19 amino acids. The chain's CDR3 is CATSDLSRRGTSGSFREFF. The CDR3 nucleotides read TGTGCCACCAGTGATTTGTCCCGGAGGGGGACTAGCGGGAGTTTCCGCGAGTTCTTC.

The J gene is TRBJ2-1, the V gene TRBV29-1, with 7 bases matching TRBD1. CDR1 is SQVTM, CDR2 ANQGSEA, per germline. V lost 2 bases, J lost 4 bases, and 5 bases stayed unmatched. The CDR3 extends over 14 amino acids. Written as DNA, the CDR3 is TGCAGCGTTGAAAGGGGGCTTCTTTACAATGAGCAGTTCTTC. Its protein product is CSVERGLLYNEQFF.

V usage is TRBV15 and J usage is TRBJ1-1; the D is unclear. V was clipped by 4 bases and J by 0 bases, with 9 bases between them. Germline-derived CDR1 and CDR2 are LNHNV and YYDKDF (reference sequence). The CDR3 runs to 14 residues. CDR3 amino acids: CATSKRSVNTEAFF. CDR3 DNA sequence: TGTGCCACCAGCAAACGCTCGGTGAACACTGAAGCTTTCTTT.

The chain is built from TRBV20-1 and TRBJ2-7; no reliable D call. Trimming shortened V by 0 bases and J by 0 bases, and 9 bases separated the two germline ends. The CDR3 is 14 amino acids. Per germline, CDR1 DFQATT and CDR2 SNEGSKA (reference sequence). CDR3 sequence (DNA): TGCAGTGCTAGAGAGAACCCCGTCTCCTACGAGCAGTACTTC. Translation: CSARENPVSYEQYF.

To note about this clonotype: One end of the junction fails to match germline, which may point to a read error. The chain links TRBV4-1 to TRBJ2-5; 8 bases fit TRBD2. The CDR3 covers 15 residues. Germline values: CDR1 MGHRA, CDR2 YSYEKL. CDR3 sequence (DNA): TGCGCCAGCAGCCAAGATACGAGCGGGAGTACTGAGCAGCACTTC. Translation gives CASSQDTSGSTEQHF.

The chain couples TRBV12-3 or TRBV12-4 to TRBJ1-4; D may be TRBD1 (6 bases). The CDR3 contains 14 residues. The germline V and J ends were trimmed by 3 bases and 7 bases, with 12 bases remaining between them. The CDR3 reads CASSFGGPGEKLFF. Here the CDR3 DNA reads TGTGCCAGCAGTTTCGGGGGCCCGGGTGAAAAACTGTTTTTT.

This clonotype was detected only a few times. The J gene is TRBJ1-1, the V gene TRBV12-3 or TRBV12-4; D not resolved. CDR3 length: 11 residues. Trimming removed 6 bases from V and 7 bases from J, with 9 bases in between. CDR3 protein: CASRNRVEAFF. Here the CDR3 DNA reads TGTGCCAGCAGGAACCGGGTTGAAGCTTTCTTT.

The CDR3 DNA sequence: TGCAGTGCCACGGGACTAGCCTACAATGAGCAGTTCTTC. Its translation: CSATGLAYNEQFF. The genes are TRBV20-1 and TRBJ2-1, with TRBD2 identical over 8 bases. CDR3 length equals 13 residues. Trimming at V came to 6 bases and at J to 2 bases, leaving 3 bases not matched to a gene. CDR1 and CDR2 (germline): DFQATT, SNEGSKA (reference sequence).

This chain joins TRBV11-2 and TRBJ2-5; D tentatively fits TRBD1 or TRBD2 (6 bases each). CDR3 length equals 16 residues. The V end was cut by 1 base, the J end by 7 bases, with 19 bases between. The germline CDR1 and CDR2 sequences are SGHAT and FQNNGV. For the CDR3, the DNA is TGTGCCAGCAGCTTAGCTCCGGACAGAATGGGAGGGACCCAGTACTTC. This translates into CASSLAPDRMGGTQYF.

This clonotype was seen a few times. The chain joins TRBV12-3 or TRBV12-4 to TRBJ2-5; tentative D call: TRBD2 (5 bases). With 5 bases removed from V and 9 bases from J, the gap between germline ends came to 16 bases. This CDR3 has 13 amino acids. CDR3 sequence (DNA): TGTGCCAGCAGTCCCGACTACGCGGAAGCCCAGTACTTC. Translated, it gives CASSPDYAEAQYF.

Points on this clonotype: An end of the junction differs from the germline gene, which may be a read error. The genes are TRBV12-3 or TRBV12-4 and TRBJ2-1; D gene uncertain. The CDR3 runs to 11 residues. The CDR3 DNA reads TGTGCCAGCAGTTCCTACAGTGAGCAGTTCTTC. Encoded protein: CASSSYSEQFF.

CDR3 sequence (DNA): TGTGCCAGCAGTTTACTACAGGGAAGCTATGGCTACACCTTC. Translation: CASSLLQGSYGYTF. The V and J genes are TRBV28 and TRBJ1-2, with a possible D match to TRBD1 (6 bases). CDR3 length equals 14 residues. The germline V gene encodes CDR1 MDHEN and CDR2 SYDVKM. V was shortened by 2 bases and J by 4 bases, with 11 bases between the two germline ends.

This clonotype has just a few counts. The CDR3 sequence is CASSLAKLRQNYGYTF. CDR3 coding DNA: TGTGCCAGCAGCTTGGCGAAGTTGAGACAGAACTATGGCTACACCTTC. The chain joins TRBV13 to TRBJ1-2; weak D call: TRBD1 (5 bases). The germline V gene has CDR1 PRHDT and CDR2 FYEKMQ (reference sequence). The CDR3 is 16 amino acids. Trimming cost V 3 bases and J 2 bases, with 16 bases left between them.

The chain recombines TRBV6-1 with TRBJ2-7; 11 nucleotides match TRBD1. Germline values: CDR1 MNHNS, CDR2 SASEGT. The CDR3 covers 15 residues. V shed 2 bases, J shed 3 bases, and the junction held 3 bases outside the gene matches. The CDR3 DNA is TGTGCCAGCAGTGAATGGGGACAGGGGGTCTACGAGCAGTACTTC. Its protein product is CASSEWGQGVYEQYF.

The V gene is TRBV20-1, the J gene TRBJ2-5; D unclear. Germline CDR1 is DFQATT and CDR2 is SNEGSKA (reference sequence). Trimming shortened V by 3 bases and J by 11 bases, and 25 bases separated the two germline ends. The CDR3 consists of 15 residues. CDR3 in DNA: TGCAGTGCTAGGGCCCGTGGGTGGTACTACAATGAGCAGTACTTC. Its protein product is CSARARGWYYNEQYF.

The V gene is TRBV3-1, the J gene TRBJ2-1; 9 positions agree with TRBD2. This CDR3 comprises 14 residues. Germline CDR1 and CDR2: LGHDT and YNNKEL (reference sequence). V lost 0 bases to trimming and J lost 14 bases; unmatched junction nucleotides: 8. Written as DNA, the CDR3 is TGTGCCAGCAGCCAAGAGGCGACTAGCGGTACAAAGTTCTTC. It codes for CASSQEATSGTKFF.

This sequence joins TRBV5-1 and TRBJ1-2; a possible D gene is TRBD1 (5 bases). Trimming took off 0 bases at V and 3 bases at J, with 12 bases between the two ends. The CDR3 length is 15 residues. In germline, CDR1 is SGHRS, CDR2 YFSETQ. CDR3 DNA sequence: TGCGCCAGCAGCTTGGGTATAGGGGCCTACTATGGCTACACCTTC. This encodes CASSLGIGAYYGYTF.

CDR3 in DNA: TGCAGCGTTGGGCTAGCGGGATTTGGTCGGCAGTACTTC. It codes for CSVGLAGFGRQYF. The rearrangement links TRBV29-1 to TRBJ2-7, with TRBD2 matching over 9 bases. V lost 4 bases, J lost 9 bases, and 10 bases stayed unmatched. This CDR3 contains 13 residues. Germline loops: CDR1 SQVTM, CDR2 ANQGSEA.

V gene TRBV7-6 combines with J gene TRBJ2-4, with 9 bases aligning to TRBD2. The DNA end is a closer match to TRBJ2-7, so the J assignment may be wrong. Germline V gives CDR1 SGHVS, CDR2 FNYEAQ. The CDR3 consists of 16 residues. CDR3 DNA: TGTGCCAGCAGCAAGATTAGCGGGAGCCGCTCCTACGAGCAGTACTTC. Translating gives CASSKISGSRSYEQYF.

J is TRBJ1-1 and V is TRBV3-1, with 9 bases fitting TRBD1. CDR1 and CDR2 from the germline V gene are LGHDT and YNNKEL (reference sequence). V was pared by 3 bases and J by 4 bases, with 3 bases of the junction left unmatched. The CDR3 runs 14 residues. As DNA, the CDR3 is TGTGCCAGCAGCCACGGGACAGGGCCCACTGAAGCTTTCTTT. Translation: CASSHGTGPTEAFF.